Included here is one T cell receptor (beta chain) sequence, with context. Its target is unknown. The sample is drawn from a study of CD8+ T cells in alopecia areata. The wider study: The study gave treated patients oral tofacitinib at 5 to 10 mg twice daily. Study outcomes and limitations: Against the mouse data, patients shared TCRs less clearly, possibly for HLA reasons.

Researchers took lesional scalp punch biopsies and peripheral blood from people who were alopecia areata patients. The CDR3 consists of 15 residues. V lost 4 bases to trimming and J lost 2 bases; unmatched junction nucleotides: 4. The germline V gene encodes CDR1 SGDLS and CDR2 YYNGEE. The sequencing template was cDNA reverse transcribed from extracted RNA. Sequencing used immunoSEQ multiplex PCR; TCRdb keeps in-frame clones, though not all of them. The data show about 180,000 clones, roughly 60% seen once. The TCR comes from a human donor with alopecia areata. V gene TRBV9 combines with J gene TRBJ2-3, with 10 bases matching TRBD2. The sample in question was CD4+ T cells sorted from blood, obtained at week 0. This chain's CDR3 is CASSPSGGHTDTQYF. The CDR3 DNA sequence: TGTGCCAGCAGCCCTAGCGGGGGCCACACAGATACGCAGTATTTT.